This T cell receptor (beta chain) is from a study of blood T cell repertoires in COVID-19 (dated by TCRdb to 2020 to 2022). For the study in its entirety: Collaborator samples came from the United States, Italy and Spain and covered acute and convalescent phases of COVID-19. Sample metadata almost always included a de-identified subject ID, COVID-19 status, age in years and sex. The material from the prospective study consisted of cDNA or gDNA derived from T cells, B-cell-depleted T cells, or PBMCs. The dataset comprised deeply sampled blood TCRbeta repertoires from subjects exposed to, actively infected with, or recovered from COVID-19. The samples were drawn from the first 160 participants of the ongoing ImmuneRACE study and from under 1,500 subjects provided by 6 global collaborators. Where available, HLA class I and class II types were taken from metadata supplied by the sample provider and were not determined by assay-based typing. The repertoires were released in a freely available public database intended as a resource for research on the immune response to SARS-CoV-2. The full study reports these points: The quantity of clinical and demographic metadata differed by source and by participant and was supplied without curation.

The immunoSEQ Assay, a bias-controlled multiplex PCR, was used to amplify TCRbeta CDR3 regions from genomic DNA. The paper's processing steps were these. Within the assay, amplification of reference gene primers was used to estimate how many nucleated cells each sample contained. Sequence reads were collapsed and filtered to measure the absolute abundance of every unique TCRbeta CDR3 rearrangement. For each sample, productive Simpson clonality was calculated as the square root of Simpson's diversity index over productive rearrangements. TCRdb retrieved this table from immuneACCESS and kept in-frame rearrangements only. Not all clones are present; in checked studies, unresolved V genes account for under half, and no reason is known for the remainder. Clone size and the V and J calls come from that table; the DNA yielded D and trimming. This sample has approximately 230,000 clones in its table, and around 84% of those were observed once. Of the sample, about 1.7% is held by the ten largest clones.

This clone was seen a single time. No antigen is known for it. No quality values exist for individual bases; no much larger clone is one base distant. Participants in the prospective study were aged roughly 18 to 100 years, lived in 20 to 25 United States geographic areas, and enrolled through a virtual design. Cohort assignment in the prospective study relied on participant-reported clinical history from a screening survey and a study questionnaire. For ImmuneRACE Cohort 3, a participant was defined as recovered based on two consecutive negative NP/OP PCR tests, clearance by a healthcare professional, or resolution of symptoms. In the prospective study, whole blood, serum and a nasopharyngeal or oropharyngeal swab were collected from each participant by mobile phlebotomists. Prospective study participants could optionally give additional blood draws and questionnaires over an approximately 2-month period. Prospective study blood samples were shipped either frozen or at room temperature before DNA extraction.

Looking up the germline V gene yields CDR1 SGDLS and CDR2 YYNGEE. From V the trimming removes 0 bases and from J it removes 5 bases, while the gene matches leave 3 bases of the junction unaccounted for. The CDR3 covers 14 residues, taking in both the cysteine and the phenylalanine. The CDR3 DNA has 42 bases and is translated from base 1. The sequence joins TRBV9 to TRBJ2-7, and 9 junction bases match TRBD1. This clonotype was sampled from a middle-aged man who had recovered from COVID-19. Sequencing was done on a sample of PBMCs or T cells enriched from blood (not recorded which). The CDR3 protein is CASSVGDRAHEQYF. The DNA sequence is as follows: TGTGCCAGCAGCGTAGGGGACAGGGCCCACGAGCAGTACTTC.